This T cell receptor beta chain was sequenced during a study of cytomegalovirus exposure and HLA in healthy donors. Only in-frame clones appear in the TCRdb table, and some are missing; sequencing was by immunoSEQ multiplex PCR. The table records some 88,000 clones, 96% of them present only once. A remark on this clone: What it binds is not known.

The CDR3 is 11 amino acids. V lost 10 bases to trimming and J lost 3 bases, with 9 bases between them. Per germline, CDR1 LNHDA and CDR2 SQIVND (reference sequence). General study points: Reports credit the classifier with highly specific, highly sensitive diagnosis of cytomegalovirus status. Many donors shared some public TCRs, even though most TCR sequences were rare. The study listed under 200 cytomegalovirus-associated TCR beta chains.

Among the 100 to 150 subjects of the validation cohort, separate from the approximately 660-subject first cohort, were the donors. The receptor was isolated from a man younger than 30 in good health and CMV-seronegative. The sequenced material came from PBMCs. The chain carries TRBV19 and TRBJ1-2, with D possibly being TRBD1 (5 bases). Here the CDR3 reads CATRQYYGYTF. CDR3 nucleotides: TGTGCCACCCGACAGTACTATGGCTACACCTTC.